A selection of T cell receptor beta chains follows, all from one sample in a study of blood T cell repertoires in COVID-19. Produced via immunoSEQ multiplex PCR; TCRdb's table is partial and in-frame only. Of 200,000 to 250,000 clones in the sample, roughly four fifths were seen once. Sequencing was done on a sample of peripheral blood. The receptor set was obtained from an elderly woman with acute or convalescent COVID-19. Each CDR3 is given with its conserved first and last residue. The order of the fields is J gene, clone size, D gene, V gene, CDR3 DNA, CDR3 protein. The D gene is left open where the match is weak. Clone size is given for some rows only: seen once, a few or many times, or a class if the clone is expanded.

TRBJ1-2,-,-,TRBV9,TGTGCCAGCAGCCTCAGTTTTTCGGGCTATGGCTACACCTTC,CASSLSFSGYGYTF
TRBJ2-1,-,TRBD2,TRBV5-8,TGTGCCAGCAGCTGGGAGGGCCTCTCCTACAATGAGCAGTTCTTC,CASSWEGLSYNEQFF
TRBJ2-2,once,-,TRBV7-2,TGTGCCAGCAGCCACCACCAGATCACCGGGGAGCTGTTTTTT,CASSHHQITGELFF
TRBJ1-2,few,TRBD1,TRBV7-3,TGTGCCAGCAGCTTAACGGTTACAGGGGATGGCTACACCTTC,CASSLTVTGDGYTF
TRBJ1-1,few,-,TRBV20-1,TGCAGTGCTAGTACTCCCGGTGGGAACACTGAAGCTTTCTTT,CSASTPGGNTEAFF
TRBJ2-7,-,-,TRBV6-2/TRBV6-3,TGTGCCAGCAGCCCACTTTCATTCCCCAGCGTACCTCCCTACGAGCAGTACTTC,CASSPLSFPSVPPYEQYF
TRBJ1-1,once,TRBD1,TRBV5-1,TGCGCCAGCAGCATCCTGACAGGGGGAGGGACTGAAGCTTTCTTT,CASSILTGGGTEAFF
TRBJ2-5,-,TRBD2,TRBV7-2,TGTGCCAGCAGCGTCGGGACTAGCGGGGGGCAAGAGACCCAGTACTTC,CASSVGTSGGQETQYF
TRBJ2-5,-,-,TRBV7-8,TGTGCCAGCAGCTTAGTTCCAGCGGTGAGAGAGACCCAGTACTTC,CASSLVPAVRETQYF
TRBJ2-3,once,TRBD1,TRBV19,TGTGCCAGTAGTATAGGCACAGGGGCTCAGACGCAGTATTTT,CASSIGTGAQTQYF
TRBJ1-4,-,-,TRBV5-6,TGTGCCAGCAGCTTACGTCAGGGCCATGCAACTAATGAAAAACTGTTTTTT,CASSLRQGHATNEKLFF
TRBJ2-7,-,TRBD2,TRBV4-1,TGCGCCAGCAGCCAAGCCTCTGGACGGGGGGGAACCTACGAGCAGTACTTC,CASSQASGRGGTYEQYF
TRBJ1-3,few,TRBD1,TRBV4-3,TGCGCCAGCAGCCAAGCCGACAGGGGCCACTCTGGAAACACCATATATTTT,CASSQADRGHSGNTIYF
TRBJ1-1,-,TRBD1,TRBV18,TGTGCCAGCTCTCGCGGGACAGGGGACACTGAAGCTTTCTTT,CASSRGTGDTEAFF
TRBJ2-3,-,TRBD2,TRBV6-5,TGTGCCAGCACCCTCTCCGGGAGGCTGACAGATACGCAGTATTTT,CASTLSGRLTDTQYF
TRBJ1-6,-,TRBD1,TRBV5-5,TGTGCCAGCAGCCTTACCACCGGGACAGGAGGTTCACCCCTCCACTTT,CASSLTTGTGGSPLHF
TRBJ1-6,few,TRBD1,TRBV6-5,TGTGCCAGCAGTTACTCGAGACAGGGCGACAATTCACCCCTCCACTTT,CASSYSRQGDNSPLHF
TRBJ1-1,-,TRBD1,TRBV7-8,TGTGCCAGCAGCTACCCCCCCGGGACAGGTGAAGCTTTCTTT,CASSYPPGTGEAFF
TRBJ2-3,-,TRBD1,TRBV5-1,TGCGCCAGCAGCGGGGGGACAGGGAATACGCAGTATTTT,CASSGGTGNTQYF
TRBJ1-4,-,-,TRBV7-2,TGTGCCAGCAGCAATACTTTTTCAACAACTAATGAAAAACTGTTTTTT,CASSNTFSTTNEKLFF
TRBJ2-5,-,-,TRBV7-2,TGTGCCAGCAGCTCATCGGCCGGGGGATCAGGGGAGACCCAGTACTTC,CASSSSAGGSGETQYF
TRBJ1-2,-,-,TRBV2,TGTGCCAGCAGTGAAGTGGGGGCGAACTATGGCTACACCTTC,CASSEVGANYGYTF
TRBJ1-4,few,-,TRBV7-2,TGTGCCAGCAGCTTAGTTTCCGGTGTAACTAATGAAAAACTGTTTTTT,CASSLVSGVTNEKLFF
TRBJ2-2,-,TRBD1,TRBV3-1/TRBV3-2,TGTGCCAGCAAAAGAACCGGGACAGCGAACACCGGGGAGCTGTTTTTT,CASKRTGTANTGELFF
TRBJ2-7,few,TRBD1,TRBV27,TGTGCCAGCAGTTTAGGCGGGACAGGGGAACACGAGCAGTACTTC,CASSLGGTGEHEQYF
TRBJ2-5,-,-,TRBV9,TGTGCCAGCAGCGTAGGGCGGGTCCAAGAGACCCAGTACTTC,CASSVGRVQETQYF
TRBJ2-1,few,TRBD2,TRBV7-2,TGTGCCAGCAGCTTAGAAGGCGCGGGGGGCAGGAATGAGCAGTTCTTC,CASSLEGAGGRNEQFF
TRBJ1-2,-,TRBD1,TRBV9,TGTGCCAGCAGCCCACGGACAGGCGACGGTAGGGGCTACACCTTC,CASSPRTGDGRGYTF
TRBJ2-1,-,TRBD2,TRBV7-2,TGTGCCAGCAGCACCCGGACTAGCGGGAGATACAATGAGCAGTTCTTC,CASSTRTSGRYNEQFF
TRBJ2-7,few,-,TRBV5-1,TGCGCCAGCAGACCCGGGACTTACGACTACGAGCAGTACTTC,CASRPGTYDYEQYF
TRBJ1-1,-,-,TRBV5-6,TGTGCCAGCAGCTTGGAAACGGGTTTCACTGAAGCTTTCTTT,CASSLETGFTEAFF